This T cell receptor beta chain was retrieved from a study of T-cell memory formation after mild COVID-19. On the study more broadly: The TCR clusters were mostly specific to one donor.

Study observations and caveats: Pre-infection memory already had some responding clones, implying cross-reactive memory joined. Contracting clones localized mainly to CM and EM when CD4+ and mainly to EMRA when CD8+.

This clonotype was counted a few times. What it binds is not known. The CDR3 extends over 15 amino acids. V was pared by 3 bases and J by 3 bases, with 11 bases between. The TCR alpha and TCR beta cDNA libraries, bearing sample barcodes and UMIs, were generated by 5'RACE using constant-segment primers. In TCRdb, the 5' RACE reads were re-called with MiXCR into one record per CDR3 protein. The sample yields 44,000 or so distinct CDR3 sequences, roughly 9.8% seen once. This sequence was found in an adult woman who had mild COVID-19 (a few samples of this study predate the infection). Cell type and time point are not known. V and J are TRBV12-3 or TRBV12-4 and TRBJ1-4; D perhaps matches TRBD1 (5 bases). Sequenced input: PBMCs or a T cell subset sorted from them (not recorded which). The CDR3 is CASSFDRGANEKLFF. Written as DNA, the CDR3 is TGTGCCAGCAGTTTTGATCGAGGGGCTAATGAAAAACTGTTTTTT.